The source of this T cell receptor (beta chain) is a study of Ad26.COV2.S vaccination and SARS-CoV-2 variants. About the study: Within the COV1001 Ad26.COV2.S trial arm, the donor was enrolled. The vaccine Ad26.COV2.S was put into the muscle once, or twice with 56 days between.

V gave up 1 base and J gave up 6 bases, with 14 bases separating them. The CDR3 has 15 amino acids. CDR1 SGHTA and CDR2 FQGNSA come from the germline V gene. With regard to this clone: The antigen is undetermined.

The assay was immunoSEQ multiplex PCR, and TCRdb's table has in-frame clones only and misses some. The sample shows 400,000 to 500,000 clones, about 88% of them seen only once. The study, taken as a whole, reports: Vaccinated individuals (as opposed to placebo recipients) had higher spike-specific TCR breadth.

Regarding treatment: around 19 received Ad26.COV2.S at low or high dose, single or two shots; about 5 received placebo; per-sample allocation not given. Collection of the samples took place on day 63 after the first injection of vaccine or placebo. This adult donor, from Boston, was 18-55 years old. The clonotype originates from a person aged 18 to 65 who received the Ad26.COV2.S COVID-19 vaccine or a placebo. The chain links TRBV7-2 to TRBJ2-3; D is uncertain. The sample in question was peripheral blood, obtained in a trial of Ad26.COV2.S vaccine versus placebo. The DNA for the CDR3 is TGTGCCAGCAGCTTAGTCGCATCCTCCGGGGATACGCAGTATTTT. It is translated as CASSLVASSGDTQYF.